The present T cell receptor (beta chain) was sequenced within a study of blood T cell repertoires in COVID-19. Study-wide background: The United States, Italy and Spain were the sources of the acute and convalescent COVID-19 samples. Nucleic acid was either cDNA or gDNA, and it came from T cells, B-cell-depleted T cells, or PBMCs.

The CDR3 runs 15 residues. V was pared by 4 bases and J by 7 bases, with 17 bases between. Germline V gene data show CDR1 as MNHEY and CDR2 as SVGEGT. In the authors' methods: Amplified reference gene primers provided the basis for estimating nucleated cell counts. Sequencing was performed with immunoSEQ multiplex PCR; in TCRdb, only in-frame clones are kept and a portion is missing. That table is the source of V, J and clone size, and D and trimming were worked out from the DNA. The profile shows 45,000 to 55,000 clones, 82% of them singletons. Those enrolled in Seattle joined during active infection and were followed longitudinally afterward.

Material for sequencing was peripheral blood. This clonotype was obtained from a man older than 75 with COVID-19, enrolled during active disease. V and J are TRBV6-2 or TRBV6-3 and TRBJ2-1, with D perhaps matching TRBD1 (6 bases). The CDR3 reads CASSSRGWGGNEQFF. CDR3 in DNA: TGTGCCAGCAGTTCCAGGGGATGGGGCGGAAATGAGCAGTTCTTC.